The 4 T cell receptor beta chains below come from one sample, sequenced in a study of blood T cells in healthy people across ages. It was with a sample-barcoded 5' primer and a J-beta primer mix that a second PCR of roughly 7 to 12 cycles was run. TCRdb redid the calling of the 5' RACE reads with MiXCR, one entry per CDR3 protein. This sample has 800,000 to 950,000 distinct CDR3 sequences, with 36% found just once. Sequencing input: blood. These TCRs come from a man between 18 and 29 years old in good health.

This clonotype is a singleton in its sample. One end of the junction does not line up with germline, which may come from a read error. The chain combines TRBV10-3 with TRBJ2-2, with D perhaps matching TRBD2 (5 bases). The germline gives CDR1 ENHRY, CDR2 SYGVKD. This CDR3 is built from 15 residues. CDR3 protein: CAVSESTGKPGELFF. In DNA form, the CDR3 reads TGTGCCGTCAGTGAGTCGACCGGGAAACCCGGGGAGCTGTTTTTT.

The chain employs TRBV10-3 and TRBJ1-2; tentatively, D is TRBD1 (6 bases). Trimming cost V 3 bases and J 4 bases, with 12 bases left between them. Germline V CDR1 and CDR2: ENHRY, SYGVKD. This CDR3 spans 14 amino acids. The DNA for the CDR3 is TGTGCCATCAGTGATAAGGACAGATTCTATGGCTACACCTTC. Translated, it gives CAISDKDRFYGYTF.

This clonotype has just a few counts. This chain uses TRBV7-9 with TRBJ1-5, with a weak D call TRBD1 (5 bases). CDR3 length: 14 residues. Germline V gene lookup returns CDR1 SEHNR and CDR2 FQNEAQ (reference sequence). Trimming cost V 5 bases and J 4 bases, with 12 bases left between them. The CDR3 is CASSRGRPNQPQHF. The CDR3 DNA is TGTGCCAGCAGCCGGGGACGACCAAATCAGCCCCAGCATTTT.

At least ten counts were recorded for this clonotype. The CDR3: CASSDPQGAGFEQYF. The CDR3 DNA is TGTGCCAGCAGCGACCCCCAGGGGGCTGGTTTCGAGCAGTACTTC. The chain recombines TRBV7-9 with TRBJ2-7, with 8 bases aligning to TRBD1. V lost 5 bases and J lost 6; bases outside the gene matches: 12. CDR3 length equals 15 residues. Germline V gene sequence: CDR1 SEHNR, CDR2 FQNEAQ (reference sequence).